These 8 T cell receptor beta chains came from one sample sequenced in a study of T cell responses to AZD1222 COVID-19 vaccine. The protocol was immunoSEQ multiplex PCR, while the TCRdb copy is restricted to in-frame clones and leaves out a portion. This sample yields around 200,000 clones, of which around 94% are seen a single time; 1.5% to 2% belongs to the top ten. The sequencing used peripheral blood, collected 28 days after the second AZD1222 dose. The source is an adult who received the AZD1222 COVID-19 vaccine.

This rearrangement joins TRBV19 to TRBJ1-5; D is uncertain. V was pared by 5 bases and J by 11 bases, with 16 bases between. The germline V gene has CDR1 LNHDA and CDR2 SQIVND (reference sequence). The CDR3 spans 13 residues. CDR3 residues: CASSPDWHLAQHF. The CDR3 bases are TGTGCCAGTAGTCCCGACTGGCATTTAGCCCAGCATTTT.

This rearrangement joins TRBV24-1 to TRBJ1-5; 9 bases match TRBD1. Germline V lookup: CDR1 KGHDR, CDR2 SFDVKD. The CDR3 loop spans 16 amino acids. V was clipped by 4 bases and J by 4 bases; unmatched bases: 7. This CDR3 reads CATSESGQGWNQPQHF. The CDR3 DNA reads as TGTGCCACCAGTGAATCCGGACAGGGGTGGAATCAGCCCCAGCATTTT.

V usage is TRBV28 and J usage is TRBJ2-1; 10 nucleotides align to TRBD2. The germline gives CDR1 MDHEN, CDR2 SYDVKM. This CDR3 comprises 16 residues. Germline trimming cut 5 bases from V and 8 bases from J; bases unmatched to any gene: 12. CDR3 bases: TGTGCCAGCAGTCTAGCGGGAGCGGACCAGCGGGATGAGCAGTTCTTC. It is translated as CASSLAGADQRDEQFF.

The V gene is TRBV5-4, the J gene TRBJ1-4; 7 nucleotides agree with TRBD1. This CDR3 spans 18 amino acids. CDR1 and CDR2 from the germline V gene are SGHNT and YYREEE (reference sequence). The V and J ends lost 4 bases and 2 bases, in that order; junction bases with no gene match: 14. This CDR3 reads CASSTSTGIKATNEKLFF. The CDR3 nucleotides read TGTGCCAGCAGCACTTCGACAGGGATTAAGGCCACTAATGAAAAACTGTTTTTT.

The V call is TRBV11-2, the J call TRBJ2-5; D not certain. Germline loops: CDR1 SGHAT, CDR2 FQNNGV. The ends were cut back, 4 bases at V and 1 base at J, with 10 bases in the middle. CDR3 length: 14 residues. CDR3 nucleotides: TGTGCCAGCAGCTCGTCGACGGTCCAAGAGACCCAGTACTTC. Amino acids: CASSSSTVQETQYF.

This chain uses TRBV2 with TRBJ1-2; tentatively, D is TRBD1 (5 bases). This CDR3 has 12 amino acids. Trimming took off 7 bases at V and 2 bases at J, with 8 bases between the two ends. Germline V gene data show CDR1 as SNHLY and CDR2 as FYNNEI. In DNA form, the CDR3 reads TGTGCCAGCATGTCAGGGAACTATGGCTACACCTTC. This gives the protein CASMSGNYGYTF.

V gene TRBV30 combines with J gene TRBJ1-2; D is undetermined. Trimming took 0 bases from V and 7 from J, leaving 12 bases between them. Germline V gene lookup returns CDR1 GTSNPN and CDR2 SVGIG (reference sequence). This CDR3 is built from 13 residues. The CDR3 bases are TGTGCCTGGAGTGTAGCCCAGAGAAGTGGCTACACCTTC. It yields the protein CAWSVAQRSGYTF.

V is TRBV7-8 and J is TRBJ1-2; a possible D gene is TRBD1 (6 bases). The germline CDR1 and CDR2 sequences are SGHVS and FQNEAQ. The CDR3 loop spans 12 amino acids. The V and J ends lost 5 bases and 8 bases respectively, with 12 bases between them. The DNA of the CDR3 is TGTGCCAGCAGCCCTCGACAGGCGGGCTACACCTTC. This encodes CASSPRQAGYTF.